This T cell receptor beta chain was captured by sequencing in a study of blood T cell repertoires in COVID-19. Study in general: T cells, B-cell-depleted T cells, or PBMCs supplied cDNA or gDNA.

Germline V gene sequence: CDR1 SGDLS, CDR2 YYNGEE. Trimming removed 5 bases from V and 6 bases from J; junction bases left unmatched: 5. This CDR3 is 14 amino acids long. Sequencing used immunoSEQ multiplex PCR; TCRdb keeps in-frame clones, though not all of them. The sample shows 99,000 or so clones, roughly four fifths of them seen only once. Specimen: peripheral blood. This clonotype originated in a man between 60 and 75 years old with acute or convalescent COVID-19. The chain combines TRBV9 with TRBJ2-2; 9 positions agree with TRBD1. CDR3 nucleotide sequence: TGTGCCAGCAGGGCCCGGACAGGGGCCGGGGAGCTGTTTTTT. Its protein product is CASRARTGAGELFF.